This passage covers 7 T cell receptor beta chains from one sample sequenced in a study of low-dose radiotherapy and immunotherapy resistance in tumors. Regarding time point: after trial treatment. Described treatment: LDRT plus nivolumab, ipilimumab, low-dose cyclophosphamide and aspirin (RACIN trial). Priming of first-strand cDNA relied on TRAV- and TRBV-specific primers (covering alpha and beta chains). PCR amplification of the TCRs was performed with Phusion for 20 PCR cycles, and it relied on a constant-region primer together with a V-primer adapter. Each CDR3 protein gets one entry after TCRdb re-called the reads with MiXCR. The table shows under 110,000 distinct CDR3 sequences, with 20% to 25% occurring only once. Sequences were derived from PBMCs, sampled after low-dose radiotherapy plus immunotherapy. The receptors shown here come from a male donor with prostate cancer.

This clonotype appeared many times. CDR3 bases: TGTGCCAGCAGCCAAGAATCGGGGACGCGGTTAACGGGGCTTAATGAAAAACTGTTTTTT. Translated, it gives CASSQESGTRLTGLNEKLFF. The chain joins TRBV3-1 to TRBJ1-4, with D possibly matching TRBD1 (5 bases). CDR1 is LGHDT and CDR2 is YNNKEL in the germline V gene (reference sequence). Trimming pared 0 bases from V and 4 bases from J, leaving 24 bases between. The CDR3 contains 20 residues.

Remarks on this clonotype: It is likely a read error: a sequence one base away is far more abundant. This sequence joins TRBV2 and TRBJ2-1; 7 positions match TRBD2. CDR3 length: 12 amino acids. With V trimmed by 7 bases and J by 10 bases, 7 bases remained unmatched. Germline V lookup: CDR1 SNHLY, CDR2 FYNNEI. Written as DNA, the CDR3 is TGTGCCAGCACGTCGAGCGGGGCGGAGCAGTTCTTC. Translating gives CASTSSGAEQFF.

This clonotype was counted at least ten times. V and J are TRBV20-1 and TRBJ2-7; D might be TRBD1 (6 bases). This CDR3 contains 15 residues. Trimming cost V 1 base and J 2 bases, with 15 bases left between them. Per germline, CDR1 DFQATT and CDR2 SNEGSKA (reference sequence). CDR3 bases: TGCAGTGCTAGAGTTGACAGGCTGGGAACCTACGAGCAGTACTTC. This encodes CSARVDRLGTYEQYF.

This clonotype was counted ten times or more. The V gene is TRBV29-1, the J gene TRBJ1-2, with 9 bases matching TRBD1. V gave up 7 bases and J gave up 8 bases; unmatched junction bases: 8. This CDR3 is built from 12 residues. From germline, CDR1 is SQVTM and CDR2 ANQGSEA. CDR3 residues: CSDGTGNKGYTF. The CDR3 DNA follows: TGCAGCGATGGGACAGGGAACAAGGGCTACACCTTC.

This clonotype was counted at least ten times. This chain uses TRBV24-1 with TRBJ2-3; TRBD1 agrees at 8 bases. From germline, CDR1 is KGHDR and CDR2 SFDVKD. CDR3 length: 14 amino acids. V lost 7 bases and J lost 2; bases outside the gene matches: 4. CDR3: CATSHRGDTDTQYF. As DNA, the CDR3 is TGTGCCACCAGCCACAGGGGGGACACAGATACGCAGTATTTT.

This clonotype was seen many times. This chain joins TRBV6-6 and TRBJ2-7, with D unresolved. The CDR3 contains 13 residues. Trimming left V 2 bases short and J 5 bases short, with 10 bases between. In germline, CDR1 is MNHNY, CDR2 SVGAGI (reference sequence). The CDR3 loop reads CASSYQNGDEQYF. CDR3 nucleotides: TGTGCCAGCAGTTACCAAAATGGCGACGAGCAGTACTTC.

As for this clonotype: A much bigger clone sits one base away, suggesting this may be a read error. V is TRBV7-2 and J is TRBJ2-3; D not certain. In germline, CDR1 is SGHTA, CDR2 FQGNSA. This CDR3 has 16 amino acids. This CDR3 reads CATSLGLAPSTDTQYF. The CDR3 DNA sequence: TGTGCCACCAGCTTAGGGTTAGCACCCAGCACAGATACGCAGTATTTT.